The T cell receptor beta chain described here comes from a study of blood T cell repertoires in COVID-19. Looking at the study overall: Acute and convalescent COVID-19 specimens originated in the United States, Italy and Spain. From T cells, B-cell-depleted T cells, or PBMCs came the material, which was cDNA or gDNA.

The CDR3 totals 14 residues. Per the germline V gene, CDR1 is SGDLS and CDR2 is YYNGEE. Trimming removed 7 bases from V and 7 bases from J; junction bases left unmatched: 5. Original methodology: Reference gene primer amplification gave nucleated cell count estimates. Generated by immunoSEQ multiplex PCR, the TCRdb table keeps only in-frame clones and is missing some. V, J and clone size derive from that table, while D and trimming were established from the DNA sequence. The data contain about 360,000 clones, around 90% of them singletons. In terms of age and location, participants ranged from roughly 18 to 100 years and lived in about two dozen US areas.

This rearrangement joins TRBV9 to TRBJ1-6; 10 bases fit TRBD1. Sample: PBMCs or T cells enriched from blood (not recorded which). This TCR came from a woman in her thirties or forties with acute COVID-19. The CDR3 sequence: CASARDRGNSPLHF. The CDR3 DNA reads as TGTGCCAGCGCCCGGGACAGGGGAAATTCACCCCTCCACTTT.